This TCR beta chain was identified during a study of cytomegalovirus exposure and HLA in healthy donors. Points from the study as a whole: Reportedly, a later analysis found an Asian-associated ancestry cluster had fewer N-insertions than the approximately 670-donor mean. TCR beta V- and J-gene trimming, according to a later analysis, was linked to a missense DCLRE1C variant. It was only CMV serostatus that was available as immune exposure information.

Primers for the PCR totalled 60 Vbeta and 13 Jbeta. Only in-frame clones appear in the TCRdb table, and some are missing; sequencing was by immunoSEQ multiplex PCR. The data hold 100,000 to 140,000 clones, with roughly 80% observed a single time. There are 14 residues in the CDR3. Looked up from germline, CDR1 is LNHDA and CDR2 is SQIVND (reference sequence). The germline V and J ends were trimmed by 6 bases and 0 bases, with 11 bases remaining between them. Details on this clone: The antigen is unknown.

Each of the donors was a healthy bone marrow donor. The origin of this receptor is a man aged 30-40 years in good health and CMV-seronegative. V gene TRBV19 combines with J gene TRBJ1-2; D uncertain. Specimen: PBMCs. Here the CDR3 reads CASREGAANYGYTF. The CDR3 DNA reads TGTGCCAGTAGAGAGGGAGCAGCTAACTATGGCTACACCTTC.